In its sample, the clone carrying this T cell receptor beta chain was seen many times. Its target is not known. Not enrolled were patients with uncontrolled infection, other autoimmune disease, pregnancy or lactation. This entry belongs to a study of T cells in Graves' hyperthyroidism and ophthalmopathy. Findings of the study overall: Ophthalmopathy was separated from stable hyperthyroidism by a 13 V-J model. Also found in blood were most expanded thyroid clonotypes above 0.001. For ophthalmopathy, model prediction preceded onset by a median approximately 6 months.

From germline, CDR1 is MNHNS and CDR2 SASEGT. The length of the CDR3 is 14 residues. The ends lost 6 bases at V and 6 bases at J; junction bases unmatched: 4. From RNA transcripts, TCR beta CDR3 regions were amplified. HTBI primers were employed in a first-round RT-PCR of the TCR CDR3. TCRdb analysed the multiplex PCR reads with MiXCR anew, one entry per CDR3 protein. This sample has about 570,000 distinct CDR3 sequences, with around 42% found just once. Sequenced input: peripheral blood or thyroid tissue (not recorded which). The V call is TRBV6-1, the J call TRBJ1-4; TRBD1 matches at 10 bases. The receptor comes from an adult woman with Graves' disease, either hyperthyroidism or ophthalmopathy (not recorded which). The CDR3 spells CASRRTGGHEKLFF. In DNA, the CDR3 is TGTGCCAGCAGAAGGACAGGGGGTCATGAAAAACTGTTTTTT.